This TCR beta chain was sequenced for a study of graft-versus-host responses after intestinal transplantation. The study's findings and limits: High graft-versus-host to host-versus-graft T cell clonal ratios marked allografts of patients with graft-donor macrochimerism.

Libraries were prepared by immunoSEQ multiplex PCR; TCRdb keeps only in-frame clonotypes and omits some of them. The data contain 90,000 to 150,000 clones, roughly 91% of them seen just once; the ten biggest clones take up over 0.1%. This clone is a singleton in its sample. What it binds is unknown. The germline V gene encodes CDR1 MNHNY and CDR2 SVGAGI (reference sequence). The CDR3 extends over 13 amino acids. Trimming pared 0 bases from V and 5 bases from J, leaving 7 bases between. The V gene is TRBV6-6, the J gene TRBJ2-5, with a possible D match to TRBD2 (6 bases). The TCR was taken from a human donor who received an intestinal transplant. The material sequenced was unstimulated CD4+ T cells sorted from spleen or lymph node cells, taken before intestinal transplant. The CDR3 region is CASSYSGGETQYF. The CDR3 bases are TGTGCCAGCAGTTACTCAGGAGGGGAGACCCAGTACTTC.